Below, 15 T cell receptor beta chains from the same sample are listed, as sequenced in a study of CXCR3-negative and CXCR3-positive naive CD8 T cells. UMI-labeled TRB cDNA libraries were prepared by 5' RACE. TCRdb reprocessed the 5' RACE reads and reports one entry per CDR3 protein, with no DNA. This sample lists tens of thousands of distinct CDR3 sequences; its ten largest clones have roughly 14%. The sequencing sample was made of memory CD8+ T cells from blood. The receptors stem from a human donor in good health. Some clones in this sample may be carry-over from other donors' samples.

This chain links TRBV29-1 with TRBJ2-2; TCRdb indicates TRBD2, and absent DNA this call remains unverified. The CDR3 length is 14 residues. Germline lookup yields CDR1 SQVTM and CDR2 ANQGSEA. The CDR3 is CSVEGLAVAGELFF.

V usage is TRBV2 and J usage is TRBJ2-1; TCRdb's assignment of TRBD1 cannot be checked, as there is no DNA. This CDR3 is 14 amino acids long. CDR1 is SNHLY, CDR2 FYNNEI, per germline. The CDR3 region is CASSETGQYNEQFF. Complete variable domain (other parts from reference TRBV2 and TRBJ2-1): EPEVTQTPSHQVTQMGQEVILRCVPISNHLYFYWYRQILGQKVEFLVSFYNNEISEKSEIFDDQFSVERPDGSNFTLKIRSTKLEDSAMYFCASSETGQYNEQFFGPGTRLTVL.

The V and J genes are TRBV29-1 and TRBJ1-1. The CDR3 runs to 14 residues. The V gene's germline CDR1 is SQVTM and CDR2 ANQGSEA. This chain's CDR3 is CSVEGEDGLTEAFF.

V is TRBV29-1 and J is TRBJ1-1. The CDR3 is 13 residues long. The V gene's germline CDR1 is SQVTM and CDR2 ANQGSEA. The CDR3 region is CSVGILRGTEAFF.

This chain connects TRBV29-1 to TRBJ2-3; TCRdb gives TRBD1 as the D gene, but with no DNA this cannot be confirmed. The CDR3 runs to 13 residues. Germline CDR1 and CDR2: SQVTM and ANQGSEA. CDR3 loop: CSVLQGAVDTQYF.

This chain joins TRBV4-3 and TRBJ1-4; no DNA is available, so the TRBD1 call from TCRdb remains unchecked. Germline CDR1 and CDR2: LGHNA and YSLEER. The CDR3 is 15 residues long. The CDR3 is CASSSPGQGIEKLFF.

The chain couples TRBV2 to TRBJ2-5; TCRdb's D call, TRBD1, is unchecked because there is no DNA. CDR3 length equals 13 residues. The germline CDR1 and CDR2 sequences are SNHLY and FYNNEI. CDR3 residues: CASRVQDQETQYF.

The chain couples TRBV18 to TRBJ1-5. The length of the CDR3 is 13 residues. The germline V gene has CDR1 KGHSH and CDR2 LQKENI. CDR3 protein: CASSPRLDQPQHF.

The rearrangement joins TRBV5-5 to TRBJ2-7; the TCRdb call, TRBD2, lacks DNA for checking. The CDR3 has 15 residues. Looked up from germline, CDR1 is SGHKS and CDR2 is YYEKEE (reference sequence). CDR3 residues: CASSLVASGSYEQYF.

The chain couples TRBV6-2 or TRBV6-3 to TRBJ2-7; the D gene TCRdb calls, TRBD2, cannot be checked with no DNA. Germline V gene sequence: CDR1 MNHEY, CDR2 SVGEGT. CDR3 length: 15 amino acids. The CDR3 region is CASSLGLAGIDEQYF.

V and J are TRBV6-8 and TRBJ2-1; as DNA is missing, the TRBD1 call by TCRdb cannot be tested. From germline, CDR1 is MNHGY and CDR2 SAAAGT. CDR3 size: 17 residues. CDR3 loop: CASSYPTVGNRYNEQFF.

The chain is built from TRBV15 and TRBJ2-5; TCRdb's D gene call, TRBD2, goes unchecked for lack of DNA. Germline values: CDR1 LNHNV, CDR2 YYDKDF (reference sequence). The CDR3 sequence is 14 residues long. CDR3 amino acids: CATSRDMAEGTQYF. The complete variable domain, with remaining parts taken from reference TRBV15 and TRBJ2-5, reads DAMVIQNPRYQVTQFGKPVTLSCSQTLNHNVMYWYQQKSSQAPKLLFHYYDKDFNNEADTPDNFQSRRPNTSFCFLDIRSPGLGDTAMYLCATSRDMAEGTQYFGPGTRLLVL.

V is TRBV3-1 and J is TRBJ2-1; TCRdb names TRBD2, which stays unverified in the absence of DNA. The CDR3 loop spans 14 amino acids. Germline V gene data show CDR1 as LGHDT and CDR2 as YNNKEL (reference sequence). The CDR3 loop is CASSQDERGNEQFF.

The V gene is TRBV9, the J gene TRBJ2-2; TCRdb picks TRBD1, but there is no DNA to check that call. Germline V lookup: CDR1 SGDLS, CDR2 YYNGEE. The CDR3 has 15 residues. This CDR3 reads CASSFGSLGGGELFF.

Considering frequency, this clonotype is medium-sized. The chain is built from TRBV28 and TRBJ2-2; the TCRdb D gene call, TRBD2, has no DNA to confirm it. Germline assignment: CDR1 MDHEN and CDR2 SYDVKM. There are 14 residues in the CDR3. The CDR3: CASSYTSASGELFF.